Described below is a single T cell receptor beta chain sequence and its context. The germline V gene has CDR1 SGHVS and CDR2 FQNEAQ. The CDR3 sequence is 18 residues long. V dropped 1 base and J dropped 5; count of bases not matched to a gene: 16. The sample is drawn from a study of control samples from healthy donors and cancer patients. Repertoires were generated with immunoSEQ multiplex PCR, while TCRdb's copy carries only in-frame clones and drops some. The profile shows just under 150,000 clones, more than 85% of them singletons. The receptor was derived from a man aged 25-45 years in good health. The genes are TRBV7-8 and TRBJ2-5, with TRBD2 matching over 7 bases. The source material was blood. The CDR3 nucleotides read TGTGCCAGCAGCTTAGTTAGGTTAGGTCGGGGGGTTCAGGAGACCCAGTACTTC. Protein: CASSLVRLGRGVQETQYF.